The text below deals with one T cell receptor beta chain. Its antigen remains unidentified. With template switching, a universal primer site was added, and the cDNA carried unique molecular identifiers. Each CDR3 protein is one row after TCRdb ran MiXCR on the 5' RACE reads. The table has over 600,000 distinct CDR3 sequences, roughly 20% seen once; the top ten hold around 4.5%. The CDR3 runs to 13 residues. Trimming shortened V by 1 base and J by 1 base, and 7 bases separated the two germline ends. Per the germline V gene, CDR1 is DFQATT and CDR2 is SNEGSKA (reference sequence). This record comes from a study of identical twins. Study-level findings and limits: Findings came from cross-sectional statistics, without long-term follow-up of donors. Within cord blood, abundant beta clonotypes carried fewer insertions, but memory repertoires showed no such trend.

These records were also assigned to another study, of T cells expressing NK-cell markers. That source adds: In several donors, dominant clonotypes made up about 25-65% of CD3+CD56-NKG2C+ cells.

The receptor comes from a woman younger than 30 in good health. Sequenced material: PBMCs. The chain combines TRBV20-1 with TRBJ2-5; D ambiguous. DNA for the CDR3: TGCAGTGCTAGAGTAGTCAGCCAAGAGACCCAGTACTTC. Translating gives CSARVVSQETQYF.